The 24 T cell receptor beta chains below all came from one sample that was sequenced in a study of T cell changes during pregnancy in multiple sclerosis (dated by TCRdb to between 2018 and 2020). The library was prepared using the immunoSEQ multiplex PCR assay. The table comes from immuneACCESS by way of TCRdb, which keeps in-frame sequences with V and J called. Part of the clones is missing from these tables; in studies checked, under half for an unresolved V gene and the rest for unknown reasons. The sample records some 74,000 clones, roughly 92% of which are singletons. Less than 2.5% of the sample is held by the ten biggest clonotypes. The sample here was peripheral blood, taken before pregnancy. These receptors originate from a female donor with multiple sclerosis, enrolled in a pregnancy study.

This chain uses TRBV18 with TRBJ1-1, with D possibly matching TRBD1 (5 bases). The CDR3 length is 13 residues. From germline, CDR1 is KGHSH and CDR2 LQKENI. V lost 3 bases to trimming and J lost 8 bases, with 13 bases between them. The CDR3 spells CASSPTSGLEAFF. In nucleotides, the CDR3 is TGTGCCAGCTCACCGACGTCGGGACTAGAAGCTTTCTTT.

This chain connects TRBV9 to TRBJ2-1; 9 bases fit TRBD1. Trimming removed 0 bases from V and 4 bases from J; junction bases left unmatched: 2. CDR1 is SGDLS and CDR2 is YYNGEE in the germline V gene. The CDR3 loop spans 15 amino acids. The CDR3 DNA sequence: TGTGCCAGCAGCGTAGGGGACAGGGAGTACAATGAGCAGTTCTTC. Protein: CASSVGDREYNEQFF.

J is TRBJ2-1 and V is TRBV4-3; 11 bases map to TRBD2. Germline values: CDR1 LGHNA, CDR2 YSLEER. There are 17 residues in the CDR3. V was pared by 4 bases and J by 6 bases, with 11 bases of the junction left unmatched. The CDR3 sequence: CASSLESGTSGLNEQFF. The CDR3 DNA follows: TGCGCCAGCAGCCTAGAGTCCGGGACTAGCGGACTCAATGAGCAGTTCTTC.

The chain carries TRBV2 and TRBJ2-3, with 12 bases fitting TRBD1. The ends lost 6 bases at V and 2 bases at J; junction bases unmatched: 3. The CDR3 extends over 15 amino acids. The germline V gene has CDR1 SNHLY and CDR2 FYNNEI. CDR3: CASSRDRGLTDTQYF. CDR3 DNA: TGTGCCAGCAGCCGGGACAGGGGGCTCACAGATACGCAGTATTTT.

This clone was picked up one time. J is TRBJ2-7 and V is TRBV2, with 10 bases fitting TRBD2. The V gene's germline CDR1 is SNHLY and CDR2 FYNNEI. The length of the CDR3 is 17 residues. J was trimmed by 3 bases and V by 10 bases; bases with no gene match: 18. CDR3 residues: CAILGTGLAEAIYEQYF. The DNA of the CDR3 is TGTGCCATATTGGGGACAGGACTAGCGGAGGCCATCTACGAGCAGTACTTC. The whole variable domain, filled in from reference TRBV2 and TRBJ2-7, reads EPEVTQTPSHQVTQMGQEVILRCVPISNHLYFYWYRQILGQKVEFLVSFYNNEISEKSEIFDDQFSVERPDGSNFTLKIRSTKLEDSAMYFCAILGTGLAEAIYEQYFGPGTRLTVT.

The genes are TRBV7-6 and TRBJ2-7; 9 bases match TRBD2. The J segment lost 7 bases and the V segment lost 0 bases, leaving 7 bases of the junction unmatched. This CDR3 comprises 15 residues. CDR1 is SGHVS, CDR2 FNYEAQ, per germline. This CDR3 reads CASSLAAGGPFEQYF. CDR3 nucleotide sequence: TGTGCCAGCAGCTTAGCGGCGGGAGGGCCGTTTGAGCAGTACTTC.

The CDR3 sequence: CSASMYRTAPSEQFF. CDR3 in DNA: TGCAGCGCAAGCATGTATCGGACAGCACCCTCTGAGCAGTTCTTC. J is TRBJ2-1 and V is TRBV29-1, with D possibly matching TRBD1 (6 bases). CDR1 is SQVTM and CDR2 is ANQGSEA in the germline V gene. V lost 7 bases to trimming and J lost 9 bases, with 25 bases between them. The CDR3 has 15 residues.

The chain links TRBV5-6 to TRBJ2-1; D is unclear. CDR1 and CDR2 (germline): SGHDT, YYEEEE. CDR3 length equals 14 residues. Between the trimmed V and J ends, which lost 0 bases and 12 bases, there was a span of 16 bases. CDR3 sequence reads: CASSLVAASGGQFF. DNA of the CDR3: TGTGCCAGCAGCTTGGTGGCCGCATCAGGTGGGCAGTTCTTC.

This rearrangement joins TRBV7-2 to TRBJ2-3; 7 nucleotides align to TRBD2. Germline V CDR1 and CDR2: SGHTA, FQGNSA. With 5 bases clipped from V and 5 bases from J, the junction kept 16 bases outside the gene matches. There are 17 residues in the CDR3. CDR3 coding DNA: TGTGCCAGCAGCCCCCGTCAGGCGGGAGCTCGGCTAGATACGCAGTATTTT. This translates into CASSPRQAGARLDTQYF.

The CDR3: CSTGGTSGEEQYF. In nucleotides, the CDR3 is TGCAGCACGGGCGGGACTAGCGGGGAGGAGCAGTACTTC. This chain joins TRBV29-1 and TRBJ2-7; 13 bases are a match to TRBD2. The CDR3 has 13 residues. CDR1 SQVTM and CDR2 ANQGSEA come from the germline V gene. J gave up 7 bases and V 8 bases, and 8 bases lay outside the gene matches.

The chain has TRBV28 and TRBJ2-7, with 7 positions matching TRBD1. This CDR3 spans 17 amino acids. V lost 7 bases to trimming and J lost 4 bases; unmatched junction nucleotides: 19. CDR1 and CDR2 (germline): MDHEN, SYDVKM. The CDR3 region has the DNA TGTGCCAGCATCCAAACATCGCAGACAGGGTTATCGTACGAGCAGTACTTC. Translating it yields CASIQTSQTGLSYEQYF.

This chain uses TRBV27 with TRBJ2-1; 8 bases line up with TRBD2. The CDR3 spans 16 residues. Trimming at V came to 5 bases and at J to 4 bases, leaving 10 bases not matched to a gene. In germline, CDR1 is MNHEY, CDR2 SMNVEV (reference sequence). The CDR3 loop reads CASSPLGSGAYNEQFF. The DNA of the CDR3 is TGTGCCAGCAGTCCCCTTGGTAGCGGGGCATACAATGAGCAGTTCTTC.

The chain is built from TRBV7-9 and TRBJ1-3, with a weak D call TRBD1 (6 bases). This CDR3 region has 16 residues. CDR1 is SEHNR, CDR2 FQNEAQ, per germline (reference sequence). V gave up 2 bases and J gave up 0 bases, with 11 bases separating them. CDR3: CASSLYRDTSGNTIYF. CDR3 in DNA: TGTGCCAGCAGCTTATACCGGGACACCTCTGGAAACACCATATATTTT.

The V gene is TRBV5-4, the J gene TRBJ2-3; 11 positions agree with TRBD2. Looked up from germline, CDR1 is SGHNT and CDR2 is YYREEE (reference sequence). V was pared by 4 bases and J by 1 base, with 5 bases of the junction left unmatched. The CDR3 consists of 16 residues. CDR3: CASSTPGLAGTDTQYF. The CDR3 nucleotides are TGTGCCAGCAGCACTCCGGGACTAGCGGGCACAGATACGCAGTATTTT.

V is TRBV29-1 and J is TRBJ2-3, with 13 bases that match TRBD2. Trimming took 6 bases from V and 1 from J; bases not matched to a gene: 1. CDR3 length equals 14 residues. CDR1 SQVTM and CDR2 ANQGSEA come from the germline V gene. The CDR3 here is CSVGTSGGTDTQYF. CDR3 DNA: TGCAGCGTCGGGACTAGCGGGGGCACAGATACGCAGTATTTT.

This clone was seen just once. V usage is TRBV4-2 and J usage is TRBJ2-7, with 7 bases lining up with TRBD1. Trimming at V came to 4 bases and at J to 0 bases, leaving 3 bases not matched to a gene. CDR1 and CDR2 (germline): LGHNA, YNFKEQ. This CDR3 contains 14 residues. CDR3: CASSRDSSSYEQYF. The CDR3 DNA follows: TGTGCCAGCAGCCGGGACAGCAGCTCCTACGAGCAGTACTTC.

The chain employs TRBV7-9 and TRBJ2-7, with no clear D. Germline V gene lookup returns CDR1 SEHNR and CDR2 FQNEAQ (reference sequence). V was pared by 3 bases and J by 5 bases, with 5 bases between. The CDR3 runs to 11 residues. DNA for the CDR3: TGTGCCAGCAGCTTTGGCCACGAGCAGTACTTC. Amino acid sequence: CASSFGHEQYF.

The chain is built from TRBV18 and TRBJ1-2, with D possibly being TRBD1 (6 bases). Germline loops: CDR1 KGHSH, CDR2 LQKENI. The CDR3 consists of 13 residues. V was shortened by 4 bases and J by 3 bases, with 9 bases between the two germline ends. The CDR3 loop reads CASSLDSYYGYTF. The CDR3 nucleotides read TGTGCCAGCTCACTGGACAGCTACTATGGCTACACCTTC.

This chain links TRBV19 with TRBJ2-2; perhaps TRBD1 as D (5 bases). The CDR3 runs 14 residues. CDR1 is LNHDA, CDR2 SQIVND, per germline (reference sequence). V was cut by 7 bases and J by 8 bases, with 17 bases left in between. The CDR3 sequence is CASNDSPWSGELFF. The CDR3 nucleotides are TGTGCCAGTAATGACAGCCCCTGGTCGGGGGAGCTGTTTTTT.

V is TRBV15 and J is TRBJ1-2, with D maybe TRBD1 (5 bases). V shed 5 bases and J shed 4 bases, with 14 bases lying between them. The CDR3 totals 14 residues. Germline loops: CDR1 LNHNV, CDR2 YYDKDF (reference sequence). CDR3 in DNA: TGTGCCACCAGCTTCTCATCAGGGATCTATGGCTACACCTTC. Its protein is CATSFSSGIYGYTF.

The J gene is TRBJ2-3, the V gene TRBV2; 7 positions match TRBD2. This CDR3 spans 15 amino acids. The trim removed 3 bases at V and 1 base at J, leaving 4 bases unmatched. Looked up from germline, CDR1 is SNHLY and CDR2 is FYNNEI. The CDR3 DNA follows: TGTGCCAGCAGTGAGACTAGCAGGGGCACAGATACGCAGTATTTT. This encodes CASSETSRGTDTQYF.

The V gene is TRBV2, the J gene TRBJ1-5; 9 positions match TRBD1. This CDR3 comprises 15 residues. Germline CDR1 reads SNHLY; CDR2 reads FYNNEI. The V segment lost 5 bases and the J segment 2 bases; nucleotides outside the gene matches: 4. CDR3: CASSTRTGGNQPQHF. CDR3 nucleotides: TGTGCCAGCAGTACTAGGACAGGGGGCAATCAGCCCCAGCATTTT.

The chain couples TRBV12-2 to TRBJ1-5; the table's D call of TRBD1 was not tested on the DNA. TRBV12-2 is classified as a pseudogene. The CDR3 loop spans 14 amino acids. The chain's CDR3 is CASRSRGQNQPQHF. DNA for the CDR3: TGTGCAAGTCGATCAAGGGGGCAAAATCAGCCCCAGCATTTT.

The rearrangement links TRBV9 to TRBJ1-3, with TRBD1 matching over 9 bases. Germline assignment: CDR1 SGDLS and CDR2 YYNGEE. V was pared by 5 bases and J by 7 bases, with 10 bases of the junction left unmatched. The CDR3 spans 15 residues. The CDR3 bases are TGTGCCAGCAGTGAAACCGGGACAGGGTGGAACACCATATATTTT. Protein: CASSETGTGWNTIYF.